This T cell receptor beta chain was recovered during a study of T cell repertoires in cytomegalovirus infection. Notes on this clonotype: Its specificity is not known.

The CDR3 has 16 residues. V was pared by 10 bases and J by 6 bases, with 25 bases between. CDR1 is SGHVS and CDR2 is FQNEAQ in the germline V gene. TCRdb analysed the reads with MiXCR anew, one entry per CDR3 protein. This sample carries about 120,000 distinct CDR3 sequences, roughly 31% of them seen once, and the ten largest clones take 35% to 50%. This clonotype was sampled from a human donor in good health (CMV status not recorded). Some clones in this sample may be carry-over from other donors' samples. Material: CD8+ T cells from cultured PBMCs, obtained from culture after CMV antigen stimulation. This chain connects TRBV7-8 to TRBJ1-5, with a weak D call TRBD1 (6 bases). The CDR3: CATTPFTRGRGQPQHF. CDR3 in DNA: TGTGCCACCACTCCTTTTACAAGGGGCAGGGGTCAGCCCCAGCATTTT.